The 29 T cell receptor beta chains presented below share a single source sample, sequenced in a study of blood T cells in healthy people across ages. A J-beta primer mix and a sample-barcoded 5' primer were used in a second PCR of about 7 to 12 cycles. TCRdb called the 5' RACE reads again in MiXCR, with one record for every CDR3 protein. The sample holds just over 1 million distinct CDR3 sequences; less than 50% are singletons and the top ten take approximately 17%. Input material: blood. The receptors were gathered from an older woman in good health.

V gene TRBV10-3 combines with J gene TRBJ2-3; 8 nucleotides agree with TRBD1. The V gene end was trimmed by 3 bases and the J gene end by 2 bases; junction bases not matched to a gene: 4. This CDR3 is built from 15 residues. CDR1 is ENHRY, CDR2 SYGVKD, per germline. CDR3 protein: CAISEQGGDTDTQYF. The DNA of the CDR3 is TGTGCCATCAGTGAACAGGGGGGAGACACAGATACGCAGTATTTT.

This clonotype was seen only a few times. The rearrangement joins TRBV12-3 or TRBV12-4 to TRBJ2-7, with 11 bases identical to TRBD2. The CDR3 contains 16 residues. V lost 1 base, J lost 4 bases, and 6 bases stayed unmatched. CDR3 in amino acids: CASSLGPTSGVYEQYF. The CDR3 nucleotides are TGTGCCAGCAGTTTAGGGCCGACTAGCGGGGTATACGAGCAGTACTTC.

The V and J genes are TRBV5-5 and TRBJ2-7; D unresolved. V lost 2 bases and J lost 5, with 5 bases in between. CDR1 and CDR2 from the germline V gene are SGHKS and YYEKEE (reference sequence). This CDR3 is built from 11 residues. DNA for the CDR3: TGTGCCAGCAGCTTTATCGACGAGCAGTACTTC. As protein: CASSFIDEQYF.

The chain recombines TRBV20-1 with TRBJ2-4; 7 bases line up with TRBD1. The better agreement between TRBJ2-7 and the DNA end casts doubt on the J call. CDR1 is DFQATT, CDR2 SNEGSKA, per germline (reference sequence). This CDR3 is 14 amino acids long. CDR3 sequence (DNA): TGCAGTGCCCTCTCGACAGGGAGCCCCTACGAGCAGTACTTC. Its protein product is CSALSTGSPYEQYF.

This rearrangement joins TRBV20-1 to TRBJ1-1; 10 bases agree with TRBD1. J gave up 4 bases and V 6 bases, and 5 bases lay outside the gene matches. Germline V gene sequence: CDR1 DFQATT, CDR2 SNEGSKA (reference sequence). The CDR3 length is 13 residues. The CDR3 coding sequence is TGCAGTGCAAGACAGGGGGCAGGCACTGAAGCTTTCTTT. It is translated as CSARQGAGTEAFF.

The CDR3 loop is CASSWDRVNQPQHF. CDR3 nucleotide sequence: TGTGCCAGCAGTTGGGACAGGGTCAATCAGCCCCAGCATTTT. The chain recombines TRBV6-2 or TRBV6-3 with TRBJ1-5; 9 bases match TRBD1. Germline V CDR1 and CDR2: MNHEY, SVGEGT. The CDR3 sequence is 14 residues long. Trimming took 4 bases from V and 3 from J; bases not matched to a gene: 1.

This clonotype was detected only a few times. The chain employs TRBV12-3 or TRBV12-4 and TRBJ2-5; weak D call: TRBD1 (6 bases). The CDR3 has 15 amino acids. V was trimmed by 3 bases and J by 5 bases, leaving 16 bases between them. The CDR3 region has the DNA TGTGCCAGCAGTTTTCTCGAAGGGGGACGGGAGACCCAGTACTTC. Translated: CASSFLEGGRETQYF.

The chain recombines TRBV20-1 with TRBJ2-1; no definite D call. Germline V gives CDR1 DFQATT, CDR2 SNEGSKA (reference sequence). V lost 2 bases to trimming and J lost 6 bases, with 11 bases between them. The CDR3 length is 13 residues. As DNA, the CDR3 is TGCAGTGCTAGACTCTTGGTTCGCAATGAGCAGTTCTTC. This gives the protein CSARLLVRNEQFF.

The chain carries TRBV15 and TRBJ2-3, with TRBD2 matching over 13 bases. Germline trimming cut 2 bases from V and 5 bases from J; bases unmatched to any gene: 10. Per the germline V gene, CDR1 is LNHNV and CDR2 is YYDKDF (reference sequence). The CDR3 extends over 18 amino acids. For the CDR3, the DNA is TGTGCCACCAGCAGACGAGCCGGGACTAGCGGGAAGGGAGATACGCAGTATTTT. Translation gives CATSRRAGTSGKGDTQYF.

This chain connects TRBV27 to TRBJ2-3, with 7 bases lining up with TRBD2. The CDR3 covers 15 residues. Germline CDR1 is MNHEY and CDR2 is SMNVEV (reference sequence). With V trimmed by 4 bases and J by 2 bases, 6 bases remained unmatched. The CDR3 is CASSWASGPTDTQYF. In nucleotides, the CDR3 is TGTGCCAGCAGTTGGGCTAGCGGTCCCACAGATACGCAGTATTTT.

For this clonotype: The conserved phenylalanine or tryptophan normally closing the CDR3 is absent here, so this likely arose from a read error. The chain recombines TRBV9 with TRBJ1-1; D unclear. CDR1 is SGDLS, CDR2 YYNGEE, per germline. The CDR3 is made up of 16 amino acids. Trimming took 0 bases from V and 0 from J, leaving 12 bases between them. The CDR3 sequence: CASSVGSPAVNTEAFL. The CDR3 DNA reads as TGTGCCAGCAGCGTAGGATCCCCTGCGGTGAACACTGAAGCTTTCCTT.

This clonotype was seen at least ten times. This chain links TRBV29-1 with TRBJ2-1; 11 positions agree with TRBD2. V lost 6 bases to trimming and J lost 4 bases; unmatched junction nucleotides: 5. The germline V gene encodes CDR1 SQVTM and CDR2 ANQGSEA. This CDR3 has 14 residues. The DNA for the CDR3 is TGCAGCGTCGTCGGGACTAGCGGATACAATGAGCAGTTCTTC. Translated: CSVVGTSGYNEQFF.

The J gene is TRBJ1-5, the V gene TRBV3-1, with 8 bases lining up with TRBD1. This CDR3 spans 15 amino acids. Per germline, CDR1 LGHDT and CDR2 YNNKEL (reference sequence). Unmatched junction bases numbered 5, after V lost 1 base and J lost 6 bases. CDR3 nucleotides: TGTGCCAGCAGCCAAGCAGGGGGCTTGTTTCAGCCCCAGCATTTT. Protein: CASSQAGGLFQPQHF.

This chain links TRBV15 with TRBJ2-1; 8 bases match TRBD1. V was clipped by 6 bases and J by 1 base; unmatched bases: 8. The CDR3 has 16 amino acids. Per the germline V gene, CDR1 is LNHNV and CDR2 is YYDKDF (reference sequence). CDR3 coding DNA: TGTGCCACCAGGTCTTCTGACAGGGGATCCTACAATGAGCAGTTCTTC. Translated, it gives CATRSSDRGSYNEQFF.

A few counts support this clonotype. CDR3 DNA sequence: TGTGCCACCAGTGATCGGGACCTAGCGGGGCCGAACACCGGGGAGCTGTTTTTT. Translating gives CATSDRDLAGPNTGELFF. The V and J genes are TRBV24-1 and TRBJ2-2, with 9 bases fitting TRBD2. With V trimmed by 3 bases and J by 0 bases, 7 bases remained unmatched. The V gene's germline CDR1 is KGHDR and CDR2 SFDVKD. The length of the CDR3 is 18 residues.

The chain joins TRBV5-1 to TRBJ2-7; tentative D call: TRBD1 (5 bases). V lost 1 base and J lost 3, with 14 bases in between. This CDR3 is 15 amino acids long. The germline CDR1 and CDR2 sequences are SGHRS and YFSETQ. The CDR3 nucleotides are TGCGCCAGCAGCTTGACAGGACGGAATGACTACGAGCAGTACTTC. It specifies CASSLTGRNDYEQYF. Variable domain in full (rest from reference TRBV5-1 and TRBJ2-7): KAGVTQTPRYLIKTRGQQVTLSCSPISGHRSVSWYQQTPGQGLQFLFEYFSETQRNKGNFPGRFSGRQFSNSRSEMNVSTLELGDSALYLCASSLTGRNDYEQYFGPGTRLTVT.

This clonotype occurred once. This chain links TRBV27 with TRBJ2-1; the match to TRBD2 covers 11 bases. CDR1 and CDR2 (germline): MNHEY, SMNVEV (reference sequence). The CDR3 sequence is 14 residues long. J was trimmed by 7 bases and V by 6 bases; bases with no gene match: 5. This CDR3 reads CASRRLAGPNEQFF. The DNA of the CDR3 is TGTGCCAGCAGACGACTAGCGGGGCCTAATGAGCAGTTCTTC.

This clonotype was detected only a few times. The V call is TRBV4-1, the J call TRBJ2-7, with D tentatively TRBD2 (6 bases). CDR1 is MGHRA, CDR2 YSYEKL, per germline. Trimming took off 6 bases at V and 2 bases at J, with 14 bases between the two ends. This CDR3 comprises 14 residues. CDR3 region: CASSLLGEAYEQYF. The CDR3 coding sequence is TGCGCCAGCAGTCTTCTGGGGGAGGCCTACGAGCAGTACTTC.

CDR3 nucleotide sequence: TGTGCCAGCAGCCAAGCAGGAACGGGAGCGATCCAAGAGACCCAGTACTTC. It codes for CASSQAGTGAIQETQYF. This sequence joins TRBV3-1 and TRBJ2-5; weak D call: TRBD2 (6 bases). The V end lost 1 base, the J end lost 1 base, and 16 bases lay between the germline ends. The germline gives CDR1 LGHDT, CDR2 YNNKEL (reference sequence). This CDR3 spans 17 amino acids.

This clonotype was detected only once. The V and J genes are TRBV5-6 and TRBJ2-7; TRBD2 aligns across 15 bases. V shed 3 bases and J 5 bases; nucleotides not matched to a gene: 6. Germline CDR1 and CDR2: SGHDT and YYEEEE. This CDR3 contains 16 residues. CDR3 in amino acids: CASSWGTSGRYNEQYF. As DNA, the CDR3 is TGTGCCAGCAGCTGGGGGACTAGCGGGAGGTACAACGAGCAGTACTTC.

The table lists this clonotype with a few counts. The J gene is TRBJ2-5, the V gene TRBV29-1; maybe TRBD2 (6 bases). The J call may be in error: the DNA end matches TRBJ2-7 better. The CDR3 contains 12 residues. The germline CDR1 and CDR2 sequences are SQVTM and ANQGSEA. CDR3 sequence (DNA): TGCAGCGTTTGGGGGGACTCTTGCGAGCAGTACTTC. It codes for CSVWGDSCEQYF.

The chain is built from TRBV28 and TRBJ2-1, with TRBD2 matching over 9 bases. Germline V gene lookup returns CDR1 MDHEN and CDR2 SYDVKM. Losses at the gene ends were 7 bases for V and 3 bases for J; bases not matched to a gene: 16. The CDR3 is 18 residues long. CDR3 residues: CASNTGTLLAGYYNEQFF. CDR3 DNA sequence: TGTGCCAGCAACACCGGGACACTACTAGCGGGCTACTACAATGAGCAGTTCTTC.

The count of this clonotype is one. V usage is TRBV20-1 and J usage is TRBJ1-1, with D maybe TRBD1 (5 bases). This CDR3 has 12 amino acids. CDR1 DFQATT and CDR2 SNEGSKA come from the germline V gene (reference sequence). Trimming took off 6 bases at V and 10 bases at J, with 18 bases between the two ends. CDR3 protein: CSAQTGLRRAFF. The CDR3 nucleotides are TGCAGTGCCCAGACGGGGCTTCGTAGAGCTTTCTTT.

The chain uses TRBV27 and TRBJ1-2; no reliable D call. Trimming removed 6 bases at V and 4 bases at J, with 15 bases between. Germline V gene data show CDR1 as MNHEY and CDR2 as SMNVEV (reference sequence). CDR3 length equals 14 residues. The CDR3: CASRAFSGGYGYTF. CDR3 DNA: TGTGCCAGCAGGGCCTTTAGTGGCGGCTATGGCTACACCTTC.

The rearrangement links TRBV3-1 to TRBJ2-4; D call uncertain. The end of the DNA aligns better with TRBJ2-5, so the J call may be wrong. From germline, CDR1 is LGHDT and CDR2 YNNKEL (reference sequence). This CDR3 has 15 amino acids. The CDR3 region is CASSQTVRPQETQYF. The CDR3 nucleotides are TGTGCCAGCAGCCAAACCGTTAGGCCTCAAGAGACCCAGTACTTC.

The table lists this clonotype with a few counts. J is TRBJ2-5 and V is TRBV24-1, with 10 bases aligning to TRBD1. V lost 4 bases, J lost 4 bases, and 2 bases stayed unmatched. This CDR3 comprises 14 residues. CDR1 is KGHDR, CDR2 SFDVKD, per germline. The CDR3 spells CATSDRDRGETQYF. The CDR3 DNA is TGTGCCACCAGTGACCGGGACAGGGGAGAGACCCAGTACTTC.

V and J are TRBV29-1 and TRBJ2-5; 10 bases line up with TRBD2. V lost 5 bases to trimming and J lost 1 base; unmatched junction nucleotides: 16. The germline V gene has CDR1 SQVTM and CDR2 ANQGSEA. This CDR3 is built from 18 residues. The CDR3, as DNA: TGCAGCGTTAAGGACCCCTTAGCGGGGGGCGTTACCCAAGAGACCCAGTACTTC. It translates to CSVKDPLAGGVTQETQYF.

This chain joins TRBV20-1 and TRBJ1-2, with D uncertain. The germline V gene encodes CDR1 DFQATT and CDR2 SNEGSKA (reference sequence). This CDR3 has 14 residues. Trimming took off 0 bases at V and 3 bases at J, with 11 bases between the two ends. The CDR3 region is CSARDRSLYYGYTF. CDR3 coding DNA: TGCAGTGCTAGAGATCGTAGTCTATACTATGGCTACACCTTC.

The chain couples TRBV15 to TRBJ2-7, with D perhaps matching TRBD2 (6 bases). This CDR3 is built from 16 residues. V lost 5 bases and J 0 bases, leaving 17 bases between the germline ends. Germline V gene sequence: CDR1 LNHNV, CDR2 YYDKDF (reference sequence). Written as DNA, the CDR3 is TGTGCCACCAGCGGGGGGATCAATCCCGGCTCCTACGAGCAGTACTTC. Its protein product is CATSGGINPGSYEQYF.